This TCR beta chain was recovered during a study of blood T cell repertoires in COVID-19. Unmatched junction bases numbered 7, after V lost 7 bases and J lost 2 bases. This CDR3 spans 17 amino acids. CDR1 LNHDA and CDR2 SQIVND come from the germline V gene (reference sequence). Data came from immunoSEQ multiplex PCR; TCRdb stores just in-frame clones and leaves some out. The data show 300,000 to 400,000 clones, with approximately 90% seen just once and approximately 3.5% held by the top ten. This TCR came from a woman younger than 30 who had recovered from COVID-19. This chain uses TRBV19 with TRBJ2-2; 13 nucleotides line up with TRBD2. What was sequenced was peripheral blood. The CDR3 loop is CASNPLAGGINTGELFF. CDR3 nucleotide sequence: TGTGCCAGTAACCCACTAGCGGGAGGGATCAACACCGGGGAGCTGTTTTTT.